This entry lists 21 T cell receptor beta chains sequenced from one sample in a study of beta chain features in type 1 diabetes. Study-wide findings and caveats: Among all four CD4+ subsets, Type 1 diabetes patients had TCRB CDR3s that were moderately but significantly shorter.

Expressed TCRB transcripts were sequenced, since all the RNA that had been isolated was reverse transcribed. Clones were read by immunoSEQ multiplex PCR, and TCRdb kept only the in-frame ones, dropping some. The sample carries tens of thousands of clones, 60% to 75% recorded once. No cognate antigen is known for these TCRs. Material for sequencing was Tregs from blood. The source of these receptors is a man younger than 45 with type 1 diabetes. Some clones in this sample may be carry-over from other donors' samples.

The rearrangement links TRBV18 to TRBJ2-7; TRBD2 is a possible D gene (5 bases). The CDR3 has 14 residues. Deletions cut 0 bases from V and 3 bases from J, with 9 bases between. CDR1 is KGHSH and CDR2 is LQKENI in the germline V gene. CDR3 DNA sequence: TGTGCCAGCTCACCACCTTCCACTAGCTACGAGCAGTACTTC. Protein product: CASSPPSTSYEQYF.

This clone was counted a few times. V is TRBV14 and J is TRBJ1-1, with D perhaps matching TRBD1 (6 bases). V was trimmed by 8 bases and J by 8 bases, leaving 15 bases between them. Germline loops: CDR1 SGHDN, CDR2 FVKESK. This CDR3 contains 12 residues. The CDR3 reads CASRPGTSEAFF. The CDR3 DNA reads TGTGCCAGCCGCCCTGGGACATCCGAAGCTTTCTTT.

The chain couples TRBV11-1 to TRBJ2-5; 7 nucleotides line up with TRBD2. CDR1 is SGHAT and CDR2 is FQDESV in the germline V gene (reference sequence). The CDR3 covers 16 residues. V trimming: 0 bases; J trimming: 1 base; junction bases outside the gene matches: 5. The CDR3 nucleotides are TGTGCCAGCAGCTTAGCGTCGGGACTACGCCAAGAGACCCAGTACTTC. This translates into CASSLASGLRQETQYF.

The chain couples TRBV5-1 to TRBJ1-1, with 12 bases matching TRBD1. The junction had 8 bases not matched to a gene; V was cut back by 4 bases and J by 7 bases. From germline, CDR1 is SGHRS and CDR2 YFSETQ. This CDR3 region has 15 residues. CDR3 bases: TGCGCCAGCAGCCCCGGGACAGGGGGCGCCTTTGAAGCTTTCTTT. Its translation: CASSPGTGGAFEAFF.

This sequence joins TRBV7-2 and TRBJ2-7; D is uncertain. CDR1 is SGHTA, CDR2 FQGNSA, per germline. The CDR3 totals 13 residues. Trimming took 1 base from V and 6 from J, leaving 10 bases between them. As DNA, the CDR3 is TGTGCCAGCAGCTTAGGTACGGTCCCCGAGCAGTACTTC. Amino acids: CASSLGTVPEQYF.

The chain combines TRBV6-1 with TRBJ2-6; the D gene is possibly TRBD2 (6 bases). Trimming removed 4 bases at V and 0 bases at J, with 19 bases between. The CDR3 sequence is 19 residues long. Germline values: CDR1 MNHNS, CDR2 SASEGT. CDR3 DNA sequence: TGTGCCAGCAGTGGGGGGACTCCAATTTTCCACTCTGGGGCCAACGTCCTGACTTTC. It translates to CASSGGTPIFHSGANVLTF.

V usage is TRBV29-1 and J usage is TRBJ1-1; 9 nucleotides line up with TRBD1. This CDR3 is built from 13 residues. The V and J ends lost 6 bases and 2 bases, in that order; junction bases with no gene match: 4. The germline V gene has CDR1 SQVTM and CDR2 ANQGSEA. The CDR3 region has the DNA TGCAGCGTGCTAACAGGGGGCAACACTGAAGCTTTCTTT. It encodes CSVLTGGNTEAFF. Filled out from reference TRBV29-1 and TRBJ1-1, the complete variable domain reads SAVISQKPSRDICQRGTSLTIQCQVDSQVTMMFWYRQQPGQSLTLIATANQGSEATYESGFVIDKFPISRPNLTFSTLTVSNMSPEDSSIYLCSVLTGGNTEAFFGQGTRLTVV.

This clone was found a few times. The V gene is TRBV5-1, the J gene TRBJ2-7; 8 bases agree with TRBD1. The CDR3 consists of 15 residues. The ends lost 4 bases at V and 0 bases at J; junction bases unmatched: 6. Germline CDR1 and CDR2: SGHRS and YFSETQ. CDR3 in DNA: TGCGCCAGCAGCGGACAGGGTATTGTCTCCTACGAGCAGTACTTC. Its translation: CASSGQGIVSYEQYF.

The J gene is TRBJ2-5, the V gene TRBV18; 9 bases fit TRBD1. Germline CDR1 reads KGHSH; CDR2 reads LQKENI. The V segment lost 6 bases and the J segment 3 bases; nucleotides outside the gene matches: 2. This CDR3 contains 13 residues. CDR3 sequence: CASSRTGEETQYF. The CDR3 DNA sequence: TGTGCCAGCTCGAGGACAGGGGAAGAGACCCAGTACTTC.

V and J are TRBV7-8 and TRBJ2-5; no definite D call. Between the trimmed V and J ends, which lost 3 bases and 5 bases, there was a span of 4 bases. The germline V gene encodes CDR1 SGHVS and CDR2 FQNEAQ. The CDR3 length is 11 residues. This CDR3 is CASSFRETQYF. The CDR3 bases are TGTGCCAGCAGCTTCAGGGAGACCCAGTACTTC.

This clone showed up just a few times. This chain uses TRBV7-2 with TRBJ1-5, with D tentatively TRBD1 (5 bases). The germline V gene has CDR1 SGHTA and CDR2 FQGNSA. The CDR3 is made up of 14 amino acids. Trimming shortened V by 5 bases and J by 3 bases, and 11 bases separated the two germline ends. CDR3 amino acids: CASSRTQHNQPQHF. DNA for the CDR3: TGTGCCAGCAGCCGGACACAACACAATCAGCCCCAGCATTTT. The full variable domain, in which reference TRBV7-2 and TRBJ1-5 provide the parts outside the CDR3, is GAGVSQSPSNKVTEKGKDVELRCDPISGHTALYWYRQSLGQGLEFLIYFQGNSAPDKSGLPSDRFSAERTGGSVSTLTIQRTQQEDSAVYLCASSRTQHNQPQHFGDGTRLSIL.

V and J are TRBV6-1 and TRBJ1-1, with a tentative D call TRBD1 (5 bases). CDR3 length: 13 residues. V was shortened by 6 bases and J by 0 bases, with 8 bases between the two germline ends. Germline V gene data show CDR1 as MNHNS and CDR2 as SASEGT. CDR3 bases: TGTGCCAGCAGCTTACAGGTGAACACTGAAGCTTTCTTT. Its translation is CASSLQVNTEAFF.

V and J are TRBV6-5 and TRBJ2-7; 7 nucleotides line up with TRBD1. The CDR3 has 13 residues. Germline CDR1 MNHEY, CDR2 SVGAGI. The junction had 3 bases not matched to a gene; V was cut back by 6 bases and J by 1 base. DNA for the CDR3: TGTGCCAGCAGCCCGGGACAGTCCTACGAGCAGTACTTC. The encoded protein is CASSPGQSYEQYF.

This clone turned up a few times. This chain links TRBV5-1 with TRBJ1-2; a possible D gene is TRBD1 (6 bases). CDR1 and CDR2 (germline): SGHRS, YFSETQ. V lost 0 bases to trimming and J lost 3 bases, with 6 bases between them. This CDR3 has 13 amino acids. The CDR3 sequence is CASSLGQDYGYTF. The CDR3 nucleotides read TGCGCCAGCAGCTTGGGACAGGACTATGGCTACACCTTC.

In regard to this clone: One end of the junction fails to match germline, which may point to a read error. The rearrangement joins TRBV7-7 to TRBJ2-5; perhaps TRBD1 as D (5 bases). Germline V CDR1 and CDR2: SSHAT, FNYEAQ (reference sequence). This CDR3 comprises 13 residues. The CDR3 region is CASSPSRAETQYF. The CDR3 DNA is TGTGCTAGCAGCCCCAGCAGGGCAGAGACCCAGTACTTC.

This clone was found a few times. V gene TRBV7-6 combines with J gene TRBJ2-1; 10 bases map to TRBD2. The CDR3 loop spans 15 amino acids. Trimming removed 6 bases from V and 8 bases from J; junction bases left unmatched: 10. Germline lookup yields CDR1 SGHVS and CDR2 FNYEAQ. The CDR3 loop is CASSEERGGSDEQFF. DNA for the CDR3: TGTGCCAGCAGTGAGGAGCGGGGGGGCTCCGATGAGCAGTTCTTC.

The chain has TRBV28 and TRBJ1-1; 8 bases match TRBD1. The CDR3 loop spans 14 amino acids. V shed 6 bases and J 3 bases; nucleotides not matched to a gene: 6. Germline lookup yields CDR1 MDHEN and CDR2 SYDVKM. This CDR3 is CASRVDRAHTEAFF. CDR3 DNA sequence: TGTGCCAGCAGGGTGGACAGGGCACACACTGAAGCTTTCTTT.

Only a few counts were recorded for this clone. This chain uses TRBV10-3 with TRBJ2-7; 8 positions match TRBD1. The CDR3 has 16 amino acids. Trimming took 3 bases from V and 3 from J; bases not matched to a gene: 10. CDR1 ENHRY and CDR2 SYGVKD come from the germline V gene. CDR3: CAISDRPRTGFYEQYF. The CDR3 DNA reads TGTGCCATCAGTGATCGACCGAGGACAGGGTTCTACGAGCAGTACTTC.

CDR3 bases: TGTGCCAGCAGCTTAGTACAGGGGACCGAAGCTTTCTTT. Translated: CASSLVQGTEAFF. The V gene is TRBV7-9, the J gene TRBJ1-1, with TRBD1 matching over 7 bases. The V gene's germline CDR1 is SEHNR and CDR2 FQNEAQ (reference sequence). The CDR3 is 13 residues long. With 1 base clipped from V and 8 bases from J, the junction kept 4 bases outside the gene matches.

The V and J genes are TRBV2 and TRBJ2-5; 10 nucleotides line up with TRBD1. V was clipped by 4 bases and J by 6 bases; unmatched bases: 2. Germline loops: CDR1 SNHLY, CDR2 FYNNEI. The CDR3 runs to 13 residues. CDR3 residues: CASSAGQGKTQYF. The CDR3, as DNA: TGTGCCAGCAGTGCGGGACAGGGGAAGACCCAGTACTTC.

The chain is built from TRBV10-2 and TRBJ2-3; TRBD2 matches 8 bases. The CDR3 length is 15 residues. J gave up 1 base and V 7 bases, and 7 bases lay outside the gene matches. In germline, CDR1 is WSHSY, CDR2 SAAADI. The CDR3 coding sequence is TGCGCCAGCACCCCAGCGGGGGCGGGCACAGATACGCAGTATTTT. Its protein product is CASTPAGAGTDTQYF.